A single T cell receptor beta chain is shown here with its context. This CDR3 has 14 residues. Trimming took off 0 bases at V and 3 bases at J, with 9 bases between the two ends. The sample comes from a study of OX40 agonist ivuxolimab in advanced cancers. Study overall: Patients in the trial were receiving intravenous ivuxolimab every 2 weeks, at doses of 0.01 to 10 mg/kg. Two cutaneous melanoma patients and one hepatocellular carcinoma patient, three in all, had partial responses.

Produced via immunoSEQ multiplex PCR; TCRdb's table is partial and in-frame only. The data show more than 55,000 clones, approximately 88% seen once. This TCR was sampled from an adult with an advanced solid tumor such as melanoma, head and neck, liver or kidney cancer. V usage is TRBV23-1 and J usage is TRBJ2-7; the D is unclear. TRBV23-1 is an ORF; its function is uncertain. Sequenced material: CD4+ or CD8+ T cells sorted from blood, taken in a trial of the OX40 agonist ivuxolimab. This CDR3 is CASSQSIGFYEQYF. The CDR3 DNA reads as TGCGCCAGCAGTCAATCTATAGGCTTCTACGAGCAGTACTTC.